This is a list of T cell receptor beta chains from one sample in a study of blood T cells in healthy people across ages. TCRdb reprocessed the 5' RACE reads via MiXCR and lists one record per CDR3 protein. The sample holds about 1.4 million distinct CDR3 sequences, approximately 63% seen once. Sequencing was carried out using blood. These receptors originate from a young man in good health. Both conserved end residues are part of each CDR3.

TRBV6-1,TRBJ2-5,CASPPMAGYQETQYF
TRBV5-1,TRBJ2-3,CASSSEPRGPPDTQYF
TRBV12-3/TRBV12-4,TRBJ2-1,CASILGAGGFEQFF
TRBV15,TRBJ2-5,CATSRPEGFWTQYF
TRBV6-6,TRBJ2-7,CASSSPSGHYEQYF
TRBV20-1,TRBJ2-7,CSAPETGTYEQYF
TRBV7-9,NA,CAGGVSGYEQYF
TRBV29-1,TRBJ2-1,CSVGWEGEQFF
TRBV29-1,TRBJ2-7,CSVGILLFASGTASYEQYF
TRBV12-3/TRBV12-4,TRBJ1-5,CASRDSDSNQPQHF
TRBV12-3/TRBV12-4,TRBJ2-1,CASSWAGGEQFF
TRBV29-1,TRBJ2-7,CSVEAVDRGHSYEQYF
TRBV11-1,TRBJ2-5,CASSSSGVLETQYF
TRBV7-2,TRBJ2-7,CASSLERGSYEQYF
TRBV13,TRBJ2-7,CASSRDPASSYEQYF
TRBV7-6,TRBJ2-7,CASSHEGGRQFAYEQYF
TRBV28,TRBJ2-5,CASSLTVAKTQYF
TRBV5-1,TRBJ2-5,CASSSSRIETQYF
TRBV6-2/TRBV6-3,TRBJ1-5,CASTALRRGHNQPQHF
TRBV20-1,TRBJ1-5,CSLKIRGGGQPQHF
TRBV20-1,TRBJ2-6,CSARDYTSGANVLTF
TRBV12-3/TRBV12-4,TRBJ2-1,CASSRRVDEQFF
TRBV7-2,TRBJ2-3,CASSLRLGGHDRSDTQYF
TRBV10-3,TRBJ2-7,CAIKGRESYEQYF
TRBV20-1,TRBJ2-1,CSARQGSTYEQFF
TRBV4-1,TRBJ2-3,CASSIPGLAGHEDTQYF
TRBV12-3/TRBV12-4,TRBJ2-7,CASREETGEQYF
TRBV4-3,TRBJ2-2,CASSQFSSPNTGELFF
TRBV20-1,TRBJ2-3,CSALNGDTQYF
TRBV3-1,TRBJ2-1,CASSPYNNEQLF
TRBV14,TRBJ1-5,CASSQGAYQPQHF
TRBV6-5,TRBJ2-1,CASSTIAGGPLYEQFF
TRBV20-1,TRBJ2-7,CSARGTADYEQYF
TRBV6-1,TRBJ2-1,CASRLVSIDEQFF
TRBV15,TRBJ2-7,CATSVDRGSYEQYF
TRBV7-9,TRBJ2-5,CASSSFGTLEETQYF
TRBV6-5,TRBJ2-7,CASSYNREGYEQYF
TRBV6-6,TRBJ2-1,CASSTPGLVSFHEQFF
TRBV10-3,TRBJ1-1,CAISESALMGTEAFF
TRBV7-9,TRBJ2-3,CASSTVTSGFTDTQYF
TRBV4-1,TRBJ2-2,CASSLVGTGYTGELFF
TRBV12-3/TRBV12-4,TRBJ2-7,CASSKAGGREQYF
TRBV6-2/TRBV6-3,TRBJ2-5,CASSLGRWETQYF
TRBV2,TRBJ1-2,CASSEGQGTAGYTF
TRBV20-1,TRBJ1-1,CSARPGVNTEAFF
TRBV3-1,NA,CASSILGIYEQYF
TRBV18,TRBJ2-4,CASSPFARAKNIQYF
TRBV3-1,TRBJ1-1,CASSRITNRGGNTEAFF
TRBV25-1,TRBJ2-7,CASSEYISGTGDTYEQYF
TRBV4-2,TRBJ1-2,CASSPISGQGRPNYGYTF